This T cell receptor beta chain emerged from a study of CD8 T cells in ankylosing spondylitis. TCRdb recomputed calls from the 5' RACE reads with MiXCR, one row per CDR3 protein. This sample has 250,000 to 400,000 distinct CDR3 sequences, with around a tenth found just once. This clonotype was counted a few times. The antigen is undetermined. Notes on the study in general: In ankylosing spondylitis blood, a motif of eight highly homologous TCR beta variants appeared characteristic. Significant enrichment of disease-linked clones was reportedly seen in matched ankylosing spondylitis synovial fluid.

The TCR originated in a female donor with ankylosing spondylitis or in good health (not recorded which). The sequenced sample consisted of blood, either unsorted or a sorted T cell fraction (not recorded which).

The CDR3 protein is CASSQQTGTEAFF. The DNA for the CDR3 is TGCGCCAGCAGCCAACAGACAGGGACTGAAGCTTTCTTT. The chain employs TRBV4-3 and TRBJ1-1; 7 bases fit TRBD1. This CDR3 contains 13 residues. V was pared by 2 bases and J by 5 bases, with 2 bases of the junction left unmatched. The germline gives CDR1 LGHNA, CDR2 YSLEER.